Below are 11 T cell receptor beta chains sequenced from a single sample in a study of T-cell memory formation after mild COVID-19 (dated by TCRdb to the early 2020s). Library preparation used 5' RACE. Reads for this sample came from an Illumina NovaSeq 6000. TCRdb handled the public reads itself, with Q25 trimming in fastp and clone calling in MiXCR, and kept productive beta chains. Here each entry gathers all rows of one CDR3 protein and keeps the most common genes and DNA. The sample table shows 470,000 or so distinct CDR3 sequences, and around 18% are seen once. 8.4% of the sample goes to the ten largest clones. Sequencing was performed on PBMCs or a T cell subset sorted from them (not recorded which). The receptors stem from an adult woman who had mild COVID-19 (a few samples of this study predate the infection). The sample titles of this study are shuffled in the database, so cell type and time point are left out; the donor was told from shared clones.

This clonotype came up a few times. The chain couples TRBV5-5 to TRBJ2-2; 13 bases map to TRBD2. V lost 4 bases, J lost 7 bases, and 4 bases stayed unmatched. The length of the CDR3 is 15 residues. In germline, CDR1 is SGHKS, CDR2 YYEKEE (reference sequence). DNA for the CDR3: TGTGCCAGCAGCGGCGGGACTAGCGGGATCGGGGAGCTGTTTTTT. It yields the protein CASSGGTSGIGELFF.

The chain couples TRBV9 to TRBJ2-3, with D perhaps matching TRBD2 (6 bases). CDR3 length: 15 amino acids. CDR1 is SGDLS and CDR2 is YYNGEE in the germline V gene. V lost 0 bases to trimming and J lost 1 base, with 9 bases between them. Written as DNA, the CDR3 is TGTGCCAGCAGCGTAGTCCCGGGAGGCACAGATACGCAGTATTTT. It codes for CASSVVPGGTDTQYF.

V usage is TRBV4-2 and J usage is TRBJ2-3, with TRBD2 matching 10 bases. The junction had 10 bases not matched to a gene; V was cut back by 1 base and J by 6 bases. The CDR3 extends over 17 amino acids. Germline CDR1 reads LGHNA; CDR2 reads YNFKEQ. As DNA, the CDR3 is TGTGCCAGCAGCCAAGTCGGGTCTAGCGGGGGACCGGATACGCAGTATTTT. Translating it yields CASSQVGSSGGPDTQYF.

The chain carries TRBV15 and TRBJ2-7; D is unresolved. Germline assignment: CDR1 LNHNV and CDR2 YYDKDF (reference sequence). Trimming took off 6 bases at V and 7 bases at J, with 16 bases between the two ends. The CDR3 is 13 amino acids. The CDR3 coding sequence is TGTGCCACCAGTAACTCCCGGGTAGAAGAGCAGTACTTC. Translating it yields CATSNSRVEEQYF. Full variable domain (rest looked up from reference TRBV15 and TRBJ2-7): DAMVIQNPRYQVTQFGKPVTLSCSQTLNHNVMYWYQQKSSQAPKLLFHYYDKDFNNEADTPDNFQSRRPNTSFCFLDIRSPGLGDTAMYLCATSNSRVEEQYFGPGTRLTVT.

The genes are TRBV20-1 and TRBJ2-5; either TRBD1 or TRBD2 may supply D (5 bases each). Germline values: CDR1 DFQATT, CDR2 SNEGSKA (reference sequence). CDR3 size: 15 residues. V gave up 1 base and J gave up 3 bases, with 15 bases separating them. The CDR3: CSARVAGTAKETQYF. The CDR3 region has the DNA TGCAGTGCTAGAGTTGCCGGGACGGCAAAAGAGACCCAGTACTTC.

Only a few counts were recorded for this clonotype. Germline is not matched at one junction end, which may reflect a read error. J is TRBJ2-2 and V is TRBV7-7; D unclear. The germline CDR1 and CDR2 sequences are SSHAT and FNYEAQ (reference sequence). This CDR3 region has 13 residues. The CDR3 protein is CASSLAWAGELFF. The CDR3 coding sequence is TGTGCTAGCAGTTTGGCATGGGCCGGGGAGCTGTTTTTT.

This clonotype has only a few counts. V and J are TRBV11-2 and TRBJ1-3, with D perhaps TRBD1 (5 bases). Trimming removed 3 bases from V and 5 bases from J, with 11 bases in between. There are 14 residues in the CDR3. The germline gives CDR1 SGHAT, CDR2 FQNNGV. CDR3 sequence (DNA): TGTGCCAGCAGCTTCCAGGGTATCAGAAACACCATATATTTT. Translation: CASSFQGIRNTIYF.

This clonotype has ten or more counts. This chain connects TRBV7-6 to TRBJ1-1; no reliable D call. The CDR3 runs 15 residues. Trimming left V 4 bases short and J 0 bases short, with 12 bases between. The V gene's germline CDR1 is SGHVS and CDR2 FNYEAQ. The CDR3 sequence: CASSSAPGMNTEAFF. The CDR3, as DNA: TGTGCCAGCAGCTCCGCCCCCGGAATGAACACTGAAGCTTTCTTT.

This chain uses TRBV5-1 with TRBJ1-2; 8 bases match TRBD1. Germline values: CDR1 SGHRS, CDR2 YFSETQ. This CDR3 region has 16 residues. V was clipped by 0 bases and J by 8 bases; unmatched bases: 12. The CDR3, as DNA: TGCGCCAGCAGCTTGGCTACAACCGGGACAGGAGGAGGCTACACCTTC. This codes for CASSLATTGTGGGYTF.

This clonotype was counted between two and nine times. The chain has TRBV7-8 and TRBJ2-5; unclear D gene. V was clipped by 1 base and J by 2 bases, with 5 bases between them. CDR3 size: 13 residues. Germline V gene sequence: CDR1 SGHVS, CDR2 FQNEAQ. The DNA for the CDR3 is TGTGCCAGCAGCTTAGAGGCTCAAGAGACCCAGTACTTC. This codes for CASSLEAQETQYF.

The CDR3 protein is CASSQWPGHSSYEQYF. The CDR3 DNA sequence: TGCGCCAGCAGTCAATGGCCAGGCCACTCCTCCTACGAGCAGTACTTC. The chain links TRBV23-1 to TRBJ2-7; D call uncertain. TRBV23-1 is labeled an ORF, and its function is uncertain. This CDR3 region has 16 residues. Trimming left V 1 base short and J 0 bases short, with 13 bases between.